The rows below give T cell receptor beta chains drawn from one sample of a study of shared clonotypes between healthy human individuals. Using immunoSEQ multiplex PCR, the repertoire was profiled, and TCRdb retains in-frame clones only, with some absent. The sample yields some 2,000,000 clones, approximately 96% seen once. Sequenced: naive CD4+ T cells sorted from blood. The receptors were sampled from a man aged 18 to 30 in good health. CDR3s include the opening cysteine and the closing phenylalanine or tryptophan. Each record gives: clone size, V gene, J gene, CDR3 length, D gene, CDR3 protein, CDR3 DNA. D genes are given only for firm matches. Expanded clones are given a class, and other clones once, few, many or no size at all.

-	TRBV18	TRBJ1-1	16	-	CASSPSRGPMNTEAFF	TGTGCCAGCTCACCGTCCAGGGGCCCCATGAACACTGAAGCTTTCTTT
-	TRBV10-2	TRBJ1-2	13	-	CASSPDLLYGYTF	TGCGCCAGCAGTCCGGATCTTCTCTATGGCTACACCTTC
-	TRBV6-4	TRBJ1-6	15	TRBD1	CASSRTGGENSPLHF	TGTGCCAGCAGCCGGACAGGGGGCGAAAATTCACCCCTCCACTTT
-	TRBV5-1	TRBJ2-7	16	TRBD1	CASSLPRTGSSYEQYF	TGCGCCAGCAGCTTGCCTAGGACAGGGAGCTCCTACGAGCAGTACTTC
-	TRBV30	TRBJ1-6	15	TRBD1	CAWTHRGRGNSPLHF	TGTGCCTGGACTCACAGGGGGCGCGGTAATTCACCCCTCCACTTT
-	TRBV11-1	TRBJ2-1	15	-	CASSLGQVSYNEQFF	TGTGCCAGCAGCTTAGGACAGGTCTCCTACAATGAGCAGTTCTTC
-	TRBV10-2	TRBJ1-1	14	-	CASSEIGGNTEAFF	TGCGCCAGCAGTGAGATTGGGGGAAACACTGAAGCTTTCTTT
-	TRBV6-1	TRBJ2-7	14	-	CASSSDRSSYEQYF	TGTGCCAGCAGCTCGGACAGAAGCTCCTACGAGCAGTACTTC
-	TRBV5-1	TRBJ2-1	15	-	CASSPDPGSYNEQFF	TGCGCCAGCAGCCCAGACCCCGGCTCCTACAATGAGCAGTTCTTC
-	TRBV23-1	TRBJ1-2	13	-	CASSQLPEGGYTF	TGCGCCAGCAGTCAACTCCCCGAAGGGGGCTACACCTTC
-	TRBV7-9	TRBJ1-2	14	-	CASSPRQINYGYTF	TGTGCCAGCAGCCCAAGACAGATTAACTATGGCTACACCTTC
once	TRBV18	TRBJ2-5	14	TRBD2	CASSRTSGGETQYF	TGTGCCAGCTCAAGGACTAGCGGGGGAGAGACCCAGTACTTC
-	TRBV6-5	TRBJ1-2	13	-	CATSRATAYGYTF	TGTGCCACCTCACGGGCGACAGCCTATGGCTACACCTTC
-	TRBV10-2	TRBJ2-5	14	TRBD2	CASRASGIWETQYF	TGCGCCAGCAGGGCTAGCGGGATATGGGAGACCCAGTACTTC
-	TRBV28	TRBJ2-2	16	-	CASSFPDTANTGELFF	TGTGCCAGCAGTTTCCCAGACACAGCGAACACCGGGGAGCTGTTTTTT
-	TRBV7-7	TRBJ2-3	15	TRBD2	CASSPVAGSTDTQYF	TGTGCTAGCAGCCCCGTAGCGGGGAGCACAGATACGCAGTATTTT
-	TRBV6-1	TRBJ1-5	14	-	CASRQDSSGQPQHF	TGTGCCAGCAGGCAGGACTCTTCGGGTCAGCCCCAGCATTTT
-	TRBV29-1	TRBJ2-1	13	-	CSVLEFSDNEQFF	TGCAGCGTTCTCGAATTTTCAGACAATGAGCAGTTCTTC
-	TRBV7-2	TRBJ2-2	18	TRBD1	CASSSQLGTGINTGELFF	TGTGCCAGCAGCTCCCAACTAGGGACAGGAATAAACACCGGGGAGCTGTTTTTT
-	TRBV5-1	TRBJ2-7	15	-	CASSSGTSISYEQYF	TGCGCCAGCAGTAGTGGCACCTCAATCTCCTACGAGCAGTACTTC
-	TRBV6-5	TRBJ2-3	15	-	CASRRGEISTDTQYF	TGTGCCAGCAGGAGGGGTGAAATTAGCACAGATACGCAGTATTTT
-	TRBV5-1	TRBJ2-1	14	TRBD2	CASSLMTSSNEQFF	TGCGCCAGCAGCCTAATGACTAGCTCCAATGAGCAGTTCTTC
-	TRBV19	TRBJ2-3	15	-	CASSDRGRVTDTQYF	TGTGCCAGTAGTGACCGGGGCCGGGTCACAGATACGCAGTATTTT
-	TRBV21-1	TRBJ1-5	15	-	CASSARDNFGRPQHF	TGTGCCAGCAGCGCAAGGGACAATTTTGGAAGACCCCAGCATTTT
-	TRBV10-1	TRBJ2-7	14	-	CASSAGPGSYEQYF	TGCGCCAGCAGTGCGGGTCCCGGCTCCTACGAGCAGTACTTC
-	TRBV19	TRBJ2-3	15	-	CASSTPGLGADTQYF	TGTGCCAGTAGTACCCCGGGACTGGGGGCAGATACGCAGTATTTT
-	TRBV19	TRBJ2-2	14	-	CAIHYRINTGELFF	TGTGCCATCCACTACAGGATCAACACCGGGGAGCTGTTTTTT
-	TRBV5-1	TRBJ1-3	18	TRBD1	CASSPGTGVFRSGNTIYF	TGCGCCAGCAGCCCCGGGACAGGGGTATTTCGCTCTGGAAACACCATATATTTT
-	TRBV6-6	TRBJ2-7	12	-	CASSQDRYEQYF	TGTGCCAGCAGTCAAGACCGCTACGAGCAGTACTTC
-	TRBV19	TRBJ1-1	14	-	CASSPTRDAPEAFF	TGTGCCAGTAGTCCCACCCGGGACGCCCCTGAAGCTTTCTTT
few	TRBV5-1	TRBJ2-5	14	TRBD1	CASSLGTGTETQYF	TGCGCCAGCAGCTTGGGGACAGGGACCGAGACCCAGTACTTC